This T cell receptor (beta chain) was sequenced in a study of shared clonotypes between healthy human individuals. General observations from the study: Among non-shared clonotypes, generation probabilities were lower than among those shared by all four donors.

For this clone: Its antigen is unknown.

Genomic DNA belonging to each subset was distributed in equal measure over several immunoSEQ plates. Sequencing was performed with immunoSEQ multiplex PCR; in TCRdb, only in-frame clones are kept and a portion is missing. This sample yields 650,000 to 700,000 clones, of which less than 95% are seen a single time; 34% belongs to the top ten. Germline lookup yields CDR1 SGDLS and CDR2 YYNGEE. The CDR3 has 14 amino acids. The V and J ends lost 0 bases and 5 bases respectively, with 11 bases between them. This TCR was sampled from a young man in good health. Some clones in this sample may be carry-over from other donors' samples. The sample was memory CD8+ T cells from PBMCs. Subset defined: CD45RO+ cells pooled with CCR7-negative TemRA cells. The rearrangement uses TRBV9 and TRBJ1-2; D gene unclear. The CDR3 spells CASSVGAADYGYTF. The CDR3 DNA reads TGTGCCAGCAGCGTAGGGGCGGCGGATTATGGCTACACCTTC.